This TCR beta chain was sequenced in a study of control samples from healthy donors and cancer patients. The method was immunoSEQ multiplex PCR; TCRdb's version includes in-frame clones alone and lacks a portion of them. The table has fewer than 200,000 clones, roughly 95% seen once. This clonotype was sampled from a woman aged 55 to 70 in good health. Sequenced input: blood.

The CDR3 DNA is TGTGCCAGCAGCCACTTTGGGACAGGAGATCCCTACGAGCAGTACTTC. Protein: CASSHFGTGDPYEQYF. The V gene is TRBV4-2, the J gene TRBJ2-7, with 8 positions matching TRBD1. V lost 3 bases, J lost 2 bases, and 9 bases stayed unmatched. Germline V gives CDR1 LGHNA, CDR2 YNFKEQ. This CDR3 region has 16 residues.